One and the same sample provided the 5 T cell receptor beta chains below, sequenced in a study of T cell responses to AZD1222 COVID-19 vaccine. Repertoires were generated with immunoSEQ multiplex PCR, while TCRdb's copy carries only in-frame clones and drops some. The table records around 110,000 clones, under 95% of them present only once. Sample: peripheral blood, taken 28 days after the second AZD1222 dose. All receptors come from an adult who received the AZD1222 COVID-19 vaccine.

The chain links TRBV18 to TRBJ1-1, with D possibly being TRBD1 (5 bases). In germline, CDR1 is KGHSH, CDR2 LQKENI. V dropped 2 bases and J dropped 11 bases, with 12 bases sitting between them. CDR3 length: 12 residues. CDR3 nucleotides: TGTGCCAGCTCACCAAGGGGAGGTGAGGCTTTCTTT. Translated, it gives CASSPRGGEAFF.

The V gene is TRBV6-1, the J gene TRBJ1-5, with D possibly matching TRBD1 (5 bases). V was cut by 3 bases and J by 12 bases, with 21 bases left in between. The CDR3 is made up of 15 amino acids. Per the germline V gene, CDR1 is MNHNS and CDR2 is SASEGT. For the CDR3, the DNA is TGTGCCAGCAGTGAGGGCCGGGGCGGTCCGCAACTCCAGCATTTT. This sequence encodes CASSEGRGGPQLQHF.

The chain has TRBV5-1 and TRBJ1-5; D is unclear. Germline V gives CDR1 SGHRS, CDR2 YFSETQ. This CDR3 contains 16 residues. Deletions cut 4 bases from V and 7 bases from J, with 21 bases between. The DNA for the CDR3 is TGCGCCAGCAGCCTCTCCCTACCAGCGGAAAAGCAGCCCCAGCATTTT. Translating it yields CASSLSLPAEKQPQHF.

The chain has TRBV6-2 or TRBV6-3 and TRBJ2-2; 7 bases are shared with TRBD2. The CDR3 covers 16 residues. The junction had 4 bases not matched to a gene; V was cut back by 2 bases and J by 1 base. Germline CDR1 reads MNHEY; CDR2 reads SVGEGT. CDR3 residues: CASSYQGRGNTGELFF. The CDR3 nucleotides are TGTGCCAGCAGTTACCAAGGGAGGGGGAACACCGGGGAGCTGTTTTTT.

V usage is TRBV6-1 and J usage is TRBJ2-1; no firm D call. Trimming removed 3 bases from V and 12 bases from J, with 21 bases in between. The CDR3 extends over 15 amino acids. Germline V gene lookup returns CDR1 MNHNS and CDR2 SASEGT. CDR3 nucleotides: TGTGCCAGCAGTGATACCTTAGACGGGCCTCGCGTGCAGTTCTTC. Translating it yields CASSDTLDGPRVQFF.